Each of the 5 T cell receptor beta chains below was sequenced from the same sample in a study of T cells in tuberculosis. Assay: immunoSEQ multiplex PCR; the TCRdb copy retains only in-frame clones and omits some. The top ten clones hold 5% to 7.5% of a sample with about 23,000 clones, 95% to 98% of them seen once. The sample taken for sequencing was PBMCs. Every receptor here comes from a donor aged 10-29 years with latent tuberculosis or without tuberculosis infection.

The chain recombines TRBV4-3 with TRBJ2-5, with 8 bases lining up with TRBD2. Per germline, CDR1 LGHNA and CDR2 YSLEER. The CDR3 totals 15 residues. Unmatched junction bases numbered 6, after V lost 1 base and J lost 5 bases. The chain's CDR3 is CASSQGAGVEETQYF. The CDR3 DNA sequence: TGCGCCAGCAGCCAAGGAGCGGGGGTGGAGGAGACCCAGTACTTC.

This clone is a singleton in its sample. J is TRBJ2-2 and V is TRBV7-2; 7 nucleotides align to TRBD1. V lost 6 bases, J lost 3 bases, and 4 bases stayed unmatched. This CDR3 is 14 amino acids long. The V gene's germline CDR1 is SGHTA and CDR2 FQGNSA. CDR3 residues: CASSPDRYTGELFF. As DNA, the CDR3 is TGTGCCAGCAGTCCGGACAGGTACACCGGGGAGCTGTTTTTT.

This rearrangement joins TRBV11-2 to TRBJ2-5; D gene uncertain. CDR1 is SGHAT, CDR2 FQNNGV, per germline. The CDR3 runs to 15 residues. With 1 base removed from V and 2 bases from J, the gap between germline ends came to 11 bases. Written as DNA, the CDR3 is TGTGCCAGCAGCTTAGTCTTCGGAGAACAAGAGACCCAGTACTTC. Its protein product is CASSLVFGEQETQYF.

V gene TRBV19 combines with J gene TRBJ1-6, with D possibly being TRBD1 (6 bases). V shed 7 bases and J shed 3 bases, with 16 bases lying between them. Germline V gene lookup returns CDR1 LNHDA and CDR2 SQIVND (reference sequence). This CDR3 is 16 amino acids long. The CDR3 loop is CASTQRPGDYNSPLHF. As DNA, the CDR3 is TGTGCCAGTACCCAAAGGCCAGGGGACTATAATTCACCCCTCCACTTT.

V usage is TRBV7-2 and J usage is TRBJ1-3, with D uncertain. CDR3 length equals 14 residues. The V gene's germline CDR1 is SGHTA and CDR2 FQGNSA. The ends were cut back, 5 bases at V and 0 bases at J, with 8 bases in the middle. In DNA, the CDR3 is TGTGCCAGCAGCACGGGGATCTCTGGAAACACCATATATTTT. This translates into CASSTGISGNTIYF.